The present entry profiles one T cell receptor (beta chain) with its context. Antigen unknown. Quantitative molecular-barcoded 5'-RACE generated the TCR beta libraries. Each CDR3 protein is one row after TCRdb ran MiXCR on the 5' RACE reads. Of about 160,000 distinct CDR3 sequences detected, 9.8% appear once; the ten largest clones hold over 13%. These data come from a study of CD8 T cells in ankylosing spondylitis. Study conclusions and caveats: A number of the motif variants had already been described in reactive arthritis synovial fluid and blood. A TCR beta motif of roughly 8 highly homologous variants appeared characteristic of ankylosing spondylitis blood.

The germline V gene encodes CDR1 LGHNA and CDR2 YSLEER. CDR3 length: 16 amino acids. The germline V and J ends were trimmed by 0 bases and 8 bases, with 17 bases remaining between them. The sample comprised blood, either unsorted or a sorted T cell fraction (not recorded which). The clonotype was recovered from a female donor with ankylosing spondylitis or in good health (not recorded which). V is TRBV4-3 and J is TRBJ2-1; perhaps TRBD2 as D (5 bases). DNA for the CDR3: TGCGCCAGCAGCCAAGATCCCGTAACCCCGAGGGATGAGCAGTTCTTC. This gives the protein CASSQDPVTPRDEQFF.